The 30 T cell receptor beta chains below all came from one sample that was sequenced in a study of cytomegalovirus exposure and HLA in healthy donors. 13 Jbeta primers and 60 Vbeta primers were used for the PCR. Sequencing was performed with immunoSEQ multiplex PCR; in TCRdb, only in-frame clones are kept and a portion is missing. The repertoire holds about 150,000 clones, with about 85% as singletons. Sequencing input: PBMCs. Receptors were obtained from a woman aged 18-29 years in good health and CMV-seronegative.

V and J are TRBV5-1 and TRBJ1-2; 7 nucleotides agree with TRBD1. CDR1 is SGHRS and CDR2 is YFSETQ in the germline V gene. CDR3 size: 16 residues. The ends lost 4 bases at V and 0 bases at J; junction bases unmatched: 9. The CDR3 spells CASSGRTGLPNYGYTF. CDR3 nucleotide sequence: TGCGCCAGCAGCGGGAGGACAGGCCTCCCTAACTATGGCTACACCTTC.

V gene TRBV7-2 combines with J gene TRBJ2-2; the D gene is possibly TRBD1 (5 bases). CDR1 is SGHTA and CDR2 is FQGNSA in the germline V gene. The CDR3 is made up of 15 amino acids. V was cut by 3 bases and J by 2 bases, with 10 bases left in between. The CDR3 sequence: CASSLRQGNTGELFF. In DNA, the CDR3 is TGTGCCAGCAGCTTGAGGCAGGGTAACACCGGGGAGCTGTTTTTT.

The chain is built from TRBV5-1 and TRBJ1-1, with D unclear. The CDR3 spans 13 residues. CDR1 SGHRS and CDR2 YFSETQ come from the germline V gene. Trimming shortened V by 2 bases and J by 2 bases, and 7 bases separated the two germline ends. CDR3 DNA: TGCGCCAGCAGCTTTCGGGGTAACACTGAAGCTTTCTTT. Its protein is CASSFRGNTEAFF.

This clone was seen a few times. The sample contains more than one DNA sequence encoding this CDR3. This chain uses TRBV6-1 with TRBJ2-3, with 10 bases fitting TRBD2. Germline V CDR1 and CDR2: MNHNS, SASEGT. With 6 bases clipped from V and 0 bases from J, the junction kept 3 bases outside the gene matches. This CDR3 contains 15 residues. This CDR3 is CASSVLAGSTDTQYF. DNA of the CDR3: TGTGCCAGCAGCGTACTAGCGGGGAGCACAGATACGCAGTATTTT.

The CDR3 bases are TGTGCCAGCAGCTTAGGGTCGGGGGGCAGGGAGACCCAGTACTTC. Encoded protein: CASSLGSGGRETQYF. This sequence joins TRBV7-2 and TRBJ2-5; tentative D call: TRBD2 (7 bases). Trimming took off 1 base at V and 5 bases at J, with 14 bases between the two ends. This CDR3 has 15 residues. Looked up from germline, CDR1 is SGHTA and CDR2 is FQGNSA.

The CDR3 sequence is CASSLGKQGTGELFF. The CDR3 DNA sequence: TGTGCCAGCAGCTTAGGCAAACAGGGCACCGGGGAGCTGTTTTTT. V and J are TRBV7-2 and TRBJ2-2; weak D call: TRBD1 (6 bases). Per the germline V gene, CDR1 is SGHTA and CDR2 is FQGNSA. This CDR3 comprises 15 residues. V gave up 1 base and J gave up 4 bases, with 10 bases separating them.

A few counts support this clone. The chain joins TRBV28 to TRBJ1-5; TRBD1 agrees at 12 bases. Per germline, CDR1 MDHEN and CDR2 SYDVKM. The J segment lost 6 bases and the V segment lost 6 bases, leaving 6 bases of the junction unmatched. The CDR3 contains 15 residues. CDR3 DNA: TGTGCCAGCAGCCCTATGGGACAGGGGGCTCAGCCCCAGCATTTT. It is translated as CASSPMGQGAQPQHF. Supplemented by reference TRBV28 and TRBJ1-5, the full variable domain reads DVKVTQSSRYLVKRTGEKVFLECVQDMDHENMFWYRQDPGLGLRLIYFSYDVKMKEKGDIPEGYSVSREKKERFSLILESASTNQTSMYLCASSPMGQGAQPQHFGDGTRLSIL.

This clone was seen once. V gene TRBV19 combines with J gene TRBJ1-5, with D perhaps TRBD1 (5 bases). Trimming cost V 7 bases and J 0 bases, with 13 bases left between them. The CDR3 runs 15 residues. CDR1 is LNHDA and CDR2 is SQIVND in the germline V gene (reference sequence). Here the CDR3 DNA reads TGTGCCAGTACCCAGGGTGGGGTTAGCAATCAGCCCCAGCATTTT. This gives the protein CASTQGGVSNQPQHF.

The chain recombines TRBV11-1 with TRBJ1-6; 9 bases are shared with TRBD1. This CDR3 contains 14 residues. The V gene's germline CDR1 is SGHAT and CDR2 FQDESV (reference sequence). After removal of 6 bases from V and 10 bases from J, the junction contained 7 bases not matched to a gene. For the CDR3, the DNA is TGTGCCAGCAGGGCGGACAGGGGTCGGTCACCCCTCCACTTT. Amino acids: CASRADRGRSPLHF. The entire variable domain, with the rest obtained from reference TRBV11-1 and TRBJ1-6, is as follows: EAEVAQSPRYKITEKSQAVAFWCDPISGHATLYWYRQILGQGPELLVQFQDESVVDDSQLPKDRFSAERLKGVDSTLKIQPAELGDSAMYLCASRADRGRSPLHFGNGTRLTVT.

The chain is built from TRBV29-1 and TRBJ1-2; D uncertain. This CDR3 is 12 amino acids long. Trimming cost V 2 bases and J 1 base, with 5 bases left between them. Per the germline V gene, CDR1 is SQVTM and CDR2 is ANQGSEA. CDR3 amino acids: CSVENGNYGYTF. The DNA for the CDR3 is TGCAGCGTTGAAAACGGTAACTATGGCTACACCTTC.

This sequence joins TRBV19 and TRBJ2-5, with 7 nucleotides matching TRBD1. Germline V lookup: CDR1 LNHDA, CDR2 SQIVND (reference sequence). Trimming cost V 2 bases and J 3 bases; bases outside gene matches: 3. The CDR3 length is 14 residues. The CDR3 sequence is CASSIRQGKETQYF. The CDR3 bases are TGTGCCAGTAGTATACGACAGGGTAAAGAGACCCAGTACTTC. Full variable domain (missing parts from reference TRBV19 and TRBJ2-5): DGGITQSPKYLFRKEGQNVTLSCEQNLNHDAMYWYRQDPGQGLRLIYYSQIVNDFQKGDIAEGYSVSREKKESFPLTVTSAQKNPTAFYLCASSIRQGKETQYFGPGTRLLVL.

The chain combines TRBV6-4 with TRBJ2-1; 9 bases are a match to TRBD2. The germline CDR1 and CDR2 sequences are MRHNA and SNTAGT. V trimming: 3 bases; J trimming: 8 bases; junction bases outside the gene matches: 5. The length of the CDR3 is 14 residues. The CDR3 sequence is CASSDSGSPDEQFF. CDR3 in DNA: TGTGCCAGCAGTGATAGCGGGAGCCCCGATGAGCAGTTCTTC.

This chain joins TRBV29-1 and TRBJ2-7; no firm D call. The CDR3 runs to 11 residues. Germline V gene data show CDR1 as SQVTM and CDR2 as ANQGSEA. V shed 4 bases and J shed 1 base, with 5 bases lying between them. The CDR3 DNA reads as TGCAGCGTTGGGCAGTCCTACGAGCAGTACTTC. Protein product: CSVGQSYEQYF.

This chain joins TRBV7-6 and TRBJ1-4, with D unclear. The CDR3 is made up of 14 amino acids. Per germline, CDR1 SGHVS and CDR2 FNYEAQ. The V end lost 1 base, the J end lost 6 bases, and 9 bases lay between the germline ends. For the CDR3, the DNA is TGTGCCAGCAGCTTAGATGGTGAGGATGAAAAACTGTTTTTT. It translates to CASSLDGEDEKLFF.

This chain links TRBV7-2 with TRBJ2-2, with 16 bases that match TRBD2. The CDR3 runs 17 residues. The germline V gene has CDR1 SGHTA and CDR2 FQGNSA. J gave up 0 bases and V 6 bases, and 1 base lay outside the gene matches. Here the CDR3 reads CASRGLAGGPNTGELFF. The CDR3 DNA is TGTGCCAGCAGGGGACTAGCGGGGGGGCCGAACACCGGGGAGCTGTTTTTT.

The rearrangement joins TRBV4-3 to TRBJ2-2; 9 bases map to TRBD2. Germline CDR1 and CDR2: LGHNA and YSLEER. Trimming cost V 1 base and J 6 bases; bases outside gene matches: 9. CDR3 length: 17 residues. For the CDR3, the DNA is TGCGCCAGCAGCCAAGGGGGGACTAGCAGTCCGGCCGGGGAGCTGTTTTTT. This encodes CASSQGGTSSPAGELFF.

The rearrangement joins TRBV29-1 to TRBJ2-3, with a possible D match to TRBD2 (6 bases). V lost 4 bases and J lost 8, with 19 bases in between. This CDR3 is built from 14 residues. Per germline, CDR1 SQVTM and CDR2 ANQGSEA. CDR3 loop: CSVVEGSLGSTQYF. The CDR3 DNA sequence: TGCAGCGTTGTGGAGGGGTCGTTGGGAAGTACGCAGTATTTT.

The CDR3 loop reads CASKAGGRGMAQYF. The CDR3 nucleotides read TGTGCCAGCAAAGCCGGCGGGAGGGGAATGGCCCAGTACTTC. The chain recombines TRBV28 with TRBJ2-5, with TRBD2 matching 9 bases. Trimming removed 7 bases from V and 9 bases from J; junction bases left unmatched: 12. The CDR3 consists of 14 residues. Germline CDR1 and CDR2: MDHEN and SYDVKM.

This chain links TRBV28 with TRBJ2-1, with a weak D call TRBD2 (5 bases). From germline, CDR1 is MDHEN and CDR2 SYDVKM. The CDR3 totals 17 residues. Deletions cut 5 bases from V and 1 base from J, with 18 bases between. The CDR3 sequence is CASSEPTTRASYNEQFF. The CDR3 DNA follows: TGTGCCAGCAGTGAACCGACCACTAGGGCTTCCTACAATGAGCAGTTCTTC.

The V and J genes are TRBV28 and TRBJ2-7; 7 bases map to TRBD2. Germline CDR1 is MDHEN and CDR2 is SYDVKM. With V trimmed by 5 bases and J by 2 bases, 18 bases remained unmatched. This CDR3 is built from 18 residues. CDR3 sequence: CASSPRVLWAGAPYEQYF. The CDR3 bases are TGTGCCAGCAGTCCCCGGGTCCTGTGGGCGGGAGCCCCCTACGAGCAGTACTTC.

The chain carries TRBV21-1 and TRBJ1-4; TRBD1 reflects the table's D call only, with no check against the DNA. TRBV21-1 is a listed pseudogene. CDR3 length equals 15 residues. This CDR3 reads CASSKRDRGGGKLFF. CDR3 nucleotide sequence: TGTGCCAGCAGCAAAAGAGACAGGGGTGGAGGGAAACTGTTTTTT.

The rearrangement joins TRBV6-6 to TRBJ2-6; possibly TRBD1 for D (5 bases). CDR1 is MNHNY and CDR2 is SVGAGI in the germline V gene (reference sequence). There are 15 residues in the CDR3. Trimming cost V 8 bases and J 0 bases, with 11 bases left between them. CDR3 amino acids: CASVTDDSGANVLTF. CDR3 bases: TGTGCCAGCGTGACAGATGACTCTGGGGCCAACGTCCTGACTTTC.

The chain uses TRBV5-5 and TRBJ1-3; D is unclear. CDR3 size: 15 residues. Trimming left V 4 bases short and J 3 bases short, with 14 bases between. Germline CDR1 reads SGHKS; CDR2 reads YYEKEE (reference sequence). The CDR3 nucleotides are TGTGCCAGCAGCCCGAATCCGTGGAGTGGAAACACCATATATTTT. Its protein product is CASSPNPWSGNTIYF.

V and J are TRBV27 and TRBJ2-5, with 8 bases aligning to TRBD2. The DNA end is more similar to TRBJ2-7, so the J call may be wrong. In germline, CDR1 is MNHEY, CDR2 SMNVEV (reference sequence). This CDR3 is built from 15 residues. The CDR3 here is CASSLLAGGAYEQYF. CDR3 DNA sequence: TGTGCCAGCAGTTTATTGGCCGGGGGGGCCTACGAGCAGTACTTC.

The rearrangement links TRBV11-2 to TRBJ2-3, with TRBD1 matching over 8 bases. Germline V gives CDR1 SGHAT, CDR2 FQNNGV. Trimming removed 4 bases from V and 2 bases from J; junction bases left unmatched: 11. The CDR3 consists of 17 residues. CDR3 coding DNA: TGTGCCAGCAGCTGGGGGTGGGGACAGGAGCCCACAGATACGCAGTATTTT. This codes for CASSWGWGQEPTDTQYF. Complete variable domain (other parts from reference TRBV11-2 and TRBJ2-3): EAGVAQSPRYKIIEKRQSVAFWCNPISGHATLYWYQQILGQGPKLLIQFQNNGVVDDSQLPKDRFSAERLKGVDSTLKIQPAKLEDSAVYLCASSWGWGQEPTDTQYFGPGTRLTVL.

The CDR3 spells CSVAQGASEQYF. The DNA for the CDR3 is TGCAGCGTTGCGCAGGGGGCCAGCGAGCAGTACTTC. V is TRBV29-1 and J is TRBJ2-7; 8 nucleotides line up with TRBD1. Germline V lookup: CDR1 SQVTM, CDR2 ANQGSEA. The CDR3 consists of 12 residues. Trimming took 4 bases from V and 6 from J; bases not matched to a gene: 5.

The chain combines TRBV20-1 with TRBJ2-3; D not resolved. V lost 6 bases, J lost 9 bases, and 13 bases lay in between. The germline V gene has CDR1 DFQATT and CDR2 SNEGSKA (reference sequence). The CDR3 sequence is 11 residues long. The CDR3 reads CSARRGDTQYF. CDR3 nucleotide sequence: TGCAGTGCGCGGCGCGGTGACACGCAGTATTTT.

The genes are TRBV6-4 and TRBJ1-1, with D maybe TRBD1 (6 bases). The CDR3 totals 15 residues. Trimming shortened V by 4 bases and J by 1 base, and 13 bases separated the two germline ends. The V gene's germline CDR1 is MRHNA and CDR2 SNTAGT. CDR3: CASSGRQARNTEAFF. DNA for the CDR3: TGTGCCAGCAGTGGTAGACAGGCGAGGAACACTGAAGCTTTCTTT.

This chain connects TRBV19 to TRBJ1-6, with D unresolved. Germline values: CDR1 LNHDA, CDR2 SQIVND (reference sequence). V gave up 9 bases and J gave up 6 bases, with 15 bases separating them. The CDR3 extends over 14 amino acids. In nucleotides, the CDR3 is TGTGCCAGACCCCCGGGGAAGAGTAATTCACCCCTCCACTTT. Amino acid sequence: CARPPGKSNSPLHF.

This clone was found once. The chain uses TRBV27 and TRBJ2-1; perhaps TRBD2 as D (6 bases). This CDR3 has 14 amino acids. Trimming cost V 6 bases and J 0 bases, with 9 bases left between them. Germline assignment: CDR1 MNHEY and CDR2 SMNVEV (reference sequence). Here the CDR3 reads CASRGGYSYNEQFF. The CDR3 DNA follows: TGTGCCAGCAGGGGAGGCTACTCCTACAATGAGCAGTTCTTC.